The next 16 T cell receptor beta chains were all read from a single sample in a study of identical twins. In TCRdb, the 5' RACE reads were re-called with MiXCR into one record per CDR3 protein. The table records over 500,000 distinct CDR3 sequences, around 20% of them present only once. These data were also filed under a second study, of T cells expressing NK-cell markers.

The material sequenced was CD4+ T cells sorted from blood. All receptors come from a young woman in good health.

The genes are TRBV3-1 and TRBJ1-3; D is uncertain. Trimming pared 4 bases from V and 0 bases from J, leaving 19 bases between. The germline V gene has CDR1 LGHDT and CDR2 YNNKEL (reference sequence). This CDR3 spans 18 amino acids. CDR3 DNA sequence: TGTGCCAGCAGCCCAACTGTCAGAGGATTCCACTCTGGAAACACCATATATTTT. Protein product: CASSPTVRGFHSGNTIYF.

This clonotype was picked up one time. V gene TRBV7-2 combines with J gene TRBJ2-1, with 13 bases lining up with TRBD2. There are 21 residues in the CDR3. Germline CDR1 and CDR2: SGHTA and FQGNSA. Trimming at V came to 2 bases and at J to 2 bases, leaving 15 bases not matched to a gene. For the CDR3, the DNA is TGTGCCAGCAGCTTACCGACACACCCGGGACTAGCGGGAAAAGCCTACAATGAGCAGTTCTTC. This translates into CASSLPTHPGLAGKAYNEQFF.

The rearrangement links TRBV2 to TRBJ2-5; 11 bases fit TRBD2. Germline V lookup: CDR1 SNHLY, CDR2 FYNNEI. CDR3 length: 15 residues. The J segment lost 4 bases and the V segment lost 4 bases, leaving 5 bases of the junction unmatched. The CDR3: CASSGRLAGLETQYF. The CDR3 DNA follows: TGTGCCAGCAGTGGTAGACTAGCGGGGTTAGAGACCCAGTACTTC.

This clonotype was seen a handful of times. V and J are TRBV6-2 or TRBV6-3 and TRBJ2-7; 7 nucleotides align to TRBD2. V gave up 8 bases and J gave up 4 bases; unmatched junction bases: 17. The germline V gene has CDR1 MNHEY and CDR2 SVGEGT. The CDR3 has 16 residues. This CDR3 is CASHPGVREWMYEQYF. The DNA for the CDR3 is TGTGCCAGCCACCCTGGGGTGCGGGAGTGGATGTACGAGCAGTACTTC.

This clonotype has only a few counts. V is TRBV20-1 and J is TRBJ2-7, with 11 bases matching TRBD1. Trimming cost V 7 bases and J 3 bases; bases outside gene matches: 8. Germline CDR1 DFQATT, CDR2 SNEGSKA (reference sequence). The CDR3 totals 14 residues. This chain's CDR3 is CSVIPGTGGYEQYF. The CDR3 region has the DNA TGCAGTGTTATCCCCGGGACAGGGGGCTACGAGCAGTACTTC.

The V and J genes are TRBV20-1 and TRBJ2-7; no firm D call. CDR1 is DFQATT, CDR2 SNEGSKA, per germline (reference sequence). V gave up 1 base and J gave up 2 bases, with 12 bases separating them. The CDR3 consists of 14 residues. CDR3 protein: CSARAPGSTYEQYF. DNA of the CDR3: TGCAGTGCTAGAGCACCCGGATCCACCTACGAGCAGTACTTC.

Many counts were recorded for this clonotype. J is TRBJ2-7 and V is TRBV20-1; TRBD2 aligns across 7 bases. Germline loops: CDR1 DFQATT, CDR2 SNEGSKA (reference sequence). The J segment lost 4 bases and the V segment lost 6 bases, leaving 6 bases of the junction unmatched. CDR3 length: 12 residues. This CDR3 reads CSAELAVYEQYF. For the CDR3, the DNA is TGCAGTGCCGAGCTAGCGGTATACGAGCAGTACTTC.

This clonotype appeared a few times. V usage is TRBV12-3 or TRBV12-4 and J usage is TRBJ2-3, with 14 bases lining up with TRBD2. CDR3 size: 16 residues. Losses at the gene ends were 5 bases for V and 5 bases for J; bases not matched to a gene: 6. In DNA, the CDR3 is TGTGCCAGCAGTCAGAGGACTAGCGGGAGGATAGATACGCAGTATTTT. Translating gives CASSQRTSGRIDTQYF.

The V and J genes are TRBV19 and TRBJ2-1, with D perhaps TRBD2 (5 bases). CDR1 is LNHDA, CDR2 SQIVND, per germline (reference sequence). The CDR3 spans 16 residues. Trimming took off 3 bases at V and 0 bases at J, with 12 bases between the two ends. CDR3 sequence reads: CASSIRDLSSYNEQFF. In DNA form, the CDR3 reads TGTGCCAGTAGTATCCGGGATTTGAGCTCCTACAATGAGCAGTTCTTC.

In this sample, this clonotype turned up many times. The V gene is TRBV29-1, the J gene TRBJ2-5; 7 nucleotides align to TRBD1. The V gene end was trimmed by 6 bases and the J gene end by 5 bases; junction bases not matched to a gene: 6. The CDR3 loop spans 12 amino acids. Germline V gene data show CDR1 as SQVTM and CDR2 as ANQGSEA. The CDR3 bases are TGCAGCGTACGGACAGGTGGTGAGACCCAGTACTTC. Translated: CSVRTGGETQYF.

This clonotype has a count of ten or more. The gene calls are TRBV12-3 or TRBV12-4 and TRBJ2-7; no clear D gene. The CDR3 runs to 13 residues. The germline V and J ends were trimmed by 1 base and 2 bases, with 6 bases remaining between them. The chain's CDR3 is CASSLEQTYEQYF. CDR3 nucleotides: TGTGCCAGCAGTTTAGAACAGACCTACGAGCAGTACTTC.

This chain links TRBV3-1 with TRBJ2-7, with 11 bases that match TRBD2. The J segment lost 4 bases and the V segment lost 3 bases, leaving 2 bases of the junction unmatched. Germline V lookup: CDR1 LGHDT, CDR2 YNNKEL (reference sequence). This CDR3 has 14 residues. The CDR3 loop is CASSQLAGGYEQYF. CDR3 sequence (DNA): TGTGCCAGCAGCCAGCTAGCGGGAGGATACGAGCAGTACTTC.

The chain combines TRBV10-2 with TRBJ2-1, with 7 bases identical to TRBD2. Losses at the gene ends were 5 bases for V and 8 bases for J; bases not matched to a gene: 9. This CDR3 comprises 14 residues. The V gene's germline CDR1 is WSHSY and CDR2 SAAADI. The CDR3 DNA reads TGCGCCAGCAGTCGTCGGGGAGGGCCAGATGAGCAGTTCTTC. Translated: CASSRRGGPDEQFF.

This rearrangement joins TRBV20-1 to TRBJ1-2, with TRBD1 matching 10 bases. This CDR3 spans 12 amino acids. J gave up 6 bases and V 6 bases, and 4 bases lay outside the gene matches. Per the germline V gene, CDR1 is DFQATT and CDR2 is SNEGSKA (reference sequence). This CDR3 is CSATTGGNGYTF. The CDR3 DNA sequence: TGCAGTGCCACGACAGGGGGCAATGGCTACACCTTC.

The chain links TRBV5-6 to TRBJ2-5; 7 positions agree with TRBD1. The germline V gene has CDR1 SGHDT and CDR2 YYEEEE. V lost 2 bases to trimming and J lost 2 bases; unmatched junction nucleotides: 6. The CDR3 extends over 15 amino acids. The DNA for the CDR3 is TGTGCCAGCAGCTTTCGACGACAGGGACAAGAGACCCAGTACTTC. This translates into CASSFRRQGQETQYF.

Ten or more counts support this clonotype. The rearrangement joins TRBV7-8 to TRBJ2-7, with unresolved D. Germline lookup yields CDR1 SGHVS and CDR2 FQNEAQ. V dropped 5 bases and J dropped 3 bases, with 11 bases sitting between them. This CDR3 is 13 amino acids long. Here the CDR3 reads CASSHDTLYEQYF. The CDR3 DNA is TGTGCCAGCAGCCATGACACCCTCTACGAGCAGTACTTC.